This T cell receptor beta chain was documented in a study of OX40 agonist ivuxolimab in advanced cancers. As for the study in general: At 0.01 to 10 mg/kg, ivuxolimab was administered intravenously to patients every 2 weeks.

The repertoire was sequenced with immunoSEQ multiplex PCR; TCRdb's copy has only in-frame clones and lacks some. Here the sample spans some 48,000 clones, 85% to 95% being singletons. Source: CD4+ or CD8+ T cells sorted from blood, taken in a trial of the OX40 agonist ivuxolimab. The TCR originated in an adult with an advanced solid tumor such as melanoma, head and neck, liver or kidney cancer.

The CDR3 coding sequence is TGTGCCAGCAGCCCCCGATCGGGAGGGATCGAAGAGACCCAGTACTTC. Translating it yields CASSPRSGGIEETQYF. The rearrangement uses TRBV7-9 and TRBJ2-5, with 8 bases fitting TRBD2. Germline loops: CDR1 SEHNR, CDR2 FQNEAQ (reference sequence). The CDR3 spans 16 residues. Unmatched junction bases numbered 11, after V lost 5 bases and J lost 3 bases.